The 5 T cell receptor beta chains below were found in one sample sequenced in a study of blood T cells in healthy people across ages. Through a sample-barcoded 5' primer and a J-beta primer mix, a second PCR was run for roughly 6 to 11 cycles. One entry per CDR3 protein results from TCRdb running MiXCR on the 5' RACE reads. This sample has more than 1,000,000 distinct CDR3 sequences, with approximately 25% found just once. This same sample was also taken into another study, of T cells of mothers and their children.

Input material: blood. The receptors here all came from a girl aged 2 to 10 in good health.

About this clonotype: An end of the junction differs from the germline gene, which may be a read error. The J gene is TRBJ2-2, the V gene TRBV3-1; TRBD2 is a possible D gene (6 bases). The germline gives CDR1 LGHDT, CDR2 YNNKEL (reference sequence). This CDR3 is built from 16 residues. The CDR3 loop is CASSPGLALNTGGLFF. In DNA form, the CDR3 reads TGTGCCAGCAGCCCCGGGCTAGCGCTCAACACCGGGGGGCTGTTTTTT.

This clonotype was counted only a few times. This sequence joins TRBV29-1 and TRBJ2-1, with 10 bases identical to TRBD2. The end of the DNA aligns better with TRBJ2-5, so the J call may be wrong. The CDR3 consists of 13 residues. Germline-derived CDR1 and CDR2 are SQVTM and ANQGSEA. CDR3 region: CSVAGLALETQYF. The DNA for the CDR3 is TGCAGCGTAGCGGGACTAGCGTTAGAGACCCAGTACTTC.

This clonotype appeared a few times. The V gene is TRBV27, the J gene TRBJ2-7; D uncertain. The CDR3 extends over 13 amino acids. The germline V gene encodes CDR1 MNHEY and CDR2 SMNVEV (reference sequence). Trimming took off 3 bases at V and 3 bases at J, with 9 bases between the two ends. CDR3 in amino acids: CASSFQLGYEQYF. For the CDR3, the DNA is TGTGCCAGCAGTTTCCAGTTGGGCTACGAGCAGTACTTC.

The J gene is TRBJ1-1, the V gene TRBV12-3 or TRBV12-4; 9 bases agree with TRBD1. V lost 10 bases, J lost 3 bases, and 12 bases stayed unmatched. The CDR3 runs to 15 residues. This CDR3 reads CATGQGIKEDTEAFF. The CDR3 nucleotides are TGTGCCACCGGACAGGGGATAAAAGAGGACACTGAAGCTTTCTTT.

V gene TRBV29-1 combines with J gene TRBJ2-2; 7 bases agree with TRBD1. CDR3 length equals 13 residues. Trimming removed 7 bases from V and 6 bases from J; junction bases left unmatched: 8. Per the germline V gene, CDR1 is SQVTM and CDR2 is ANQGSEA. The CDR3 bases are TGCAGCGGGTCGACAGGGTACTCCGGGGAGCTGTTTTTT. Protein sequence: CSGSTGYSGELFF.